This is a list of T cell receptor beta chains from one sample in a study of cytomegalovirus exposure and HLA in healthy donors. The protocol was immunoSEQ multiplex PCR, while the TCRdb copy is restricted to in-frame clones and leaves out a portion. Found here are roughly 170,000 clones, roughly 82% of them singletons; the top ten hold around 1.2%. The sample was PBMCs. Receptors originate from a girl between 2 and 10 years old in good health and CMV-seropositive. Both conserved end residues are part of each CDR3. The D gene is left open where the match is weak. Size tells how often a clone was seen (once, few, many) or the class of an expanded clone, and some rows leave it out.

abundance,d_gene,j_gene,v_gene,CDR3aa,CDR3nt
once,TRBD2,TRBJ2-7,TRBV28,CASSGLAGSYEQYF,TGTGCCAGCAGTGGGCTAGCGGGCTCCTACGAGCAGTACTTC
-,-,TRBJ2-7,TRBV6-5,CASGYSDYEQYF,TGTGCCAGCGGCTATAGCGACTACGAGCAGTACTTC
-,-,TRBJ2-1,TRBV7-3,CASSLAGRNEQFF,TGTGCCAGCAGCTTAGCGGGGAGGAATGAGCAGTTCTTC
-,TRBD1,TRBJ1-2,TRBV6-8,CAIDRVYGYTF,TGTGCCATCGACAGGGTCTATGGCTACACCTTC
-,TRBD1,TRBJ1-4,TRBV30,CAWSIDRAATNEKLFF,TGTGCCTGGAGCATTGACAGGGCGGCAACTAATGAAAAACTGTTTTTT
-,-,TRBJ1-1,TRBV20-1,CSASRRHEAFF,TGCAGTGCTAGCCGCAGACATGAAGCTTTCTTT
-,-,TRBJ1-1,TRBV7-2,CASSLSWTRGTEAFF,TGTGCCAGCAGCTTATCATGGACCCGAGGGACTGAAGCTTTCTTT
-,-,TRBJ2-1,TRBV30,CAWSVLTGYYNEQFF,TGTGCCTGGAGCGTGCTGACGGGGTACTACAATGAGCAGTTCTTC
-,-,TRBJ2-1,TRBV9,CASSENLATRSYNEQFF,TGTGCCAGCAGTGAAAACCTAGCGACCCGCTCCTACAATGAGCAGTTCTTC
-,TRBD1,TRBJ1-4,TRBV4-1,CASRTPGTGPGKLFF,TGCGCCAGCCGTACGCCTGGGACAGGACCTGGAAAACTGTTTTTT
few,TRBD2,TRBJ2-1,TRBV6-1,CASSPSGTSNEQFF,TGTGCCAGCAGTCCTAGCGGGACCAGTAATGAGCAGTTCTTC
-,-,TRBJ1-2,TRBV27,CASSPNNVRGYGYTF,TGTGCCAGCAGCCCGAACAATGTGCGGGGCTATGGCTACACCTTC
few,-,TRBJ1-2,TRBV27,CASSLSWQSNYGYTF,TGTGCCAGCAGTTTATCGTGGCAGTCTAACTATGGCTACACCTTC
-,-,TRBJ1-1,TRBV28,CASSSPRGVLNTEAFF,TGTGCCAGCAGTTCCCCCCGCGGGGTACTGAACACTGAAGCTTTCTTT
once,TRBD2,TRBJ2-1,TRBV12-5,CASGLPTSASSNEQFF,TGTGCTAGTGGTTTGCCGACTAGCGCAAGTTCTAATGAGCAGTTCTTC
-,-,TRBJ2-3,TRBV27,CASSRSRGRDLHTDTQYF,TGTGCCAGCAGTCGGTCACGCGGTAGGGACTTACACACAGATACGCAGTATTTT
once,-,TRBJ2-1,TRBV4-1,CASSQDGPSLGNEQFF,TGCGCCAGCAGCCAAGATGGCCCTAGCTTAGGCAATGAGCAGTTCTTC
-,-,TRBJ1-1,TRBV30,CASDRKNTEAFF,TGTGCCTCGGACAGAAAGAACACTGAAGCTTTCTTT
-,-,TRBJ1-3,TRBV25-1,CASSESAGQGPGNTIYF,TGTGCCAGCAGTGAATCGGCAGGTCAAGGCCCTGGAAACACCATATATTTT
-,TRBD1,TRBJ2-7,TRBV19,CASSIVRGLISYEQYF,TGTGCCAGTAGTATTGTCAGGGGGTTAATTTCCTACGAGCAGTACTTC
-,TRBD2,TRBJ2-5,TRBV5-4,CASSLGLAGVGRETQYF,TGTGCCAGCAGCTTGGGACTAGCGGGAGTTGGACGAGAGACCCAGTACTTC
-,-,TRBJ2-7,TRBV7-6,CASSLGGPYEQYF,TGTGCCAGCAGCTTAGGAGGGCCCTACGAGCAGTACTTC
-,-,TRBJ2-3,TRBV29-1,CSVLTSSTDTQYF,TGCAGCGTTCTGACATCAAGCACAGATACGCAGTATTTT
-,-,TRBJ2-1,TRBV19,CASSFPGNEQFF,TGTGCCAGCAGCTTCCCGGGGAATGAGCAGTTCTTC
few,-,TRBJ1-4,TRBV30,CAWSAGEKLFF,TGTGCCTGGAGTGCCGGGGAAAAACTGTTTTTT
few,TRBD1,TRBJ1-4,TRBV6-1,CASSGQGERDF,TGTGCCAGCAGTGGACAGGGTGAGAGGGATTTT
-,TRBD1,TRBJ2-1,TRBV6-5,CASSYGTGAYNEQFF,TGTGCCAGCAGTTACGGGACAGGCGCGTATAATGAGCAGTTCTTC